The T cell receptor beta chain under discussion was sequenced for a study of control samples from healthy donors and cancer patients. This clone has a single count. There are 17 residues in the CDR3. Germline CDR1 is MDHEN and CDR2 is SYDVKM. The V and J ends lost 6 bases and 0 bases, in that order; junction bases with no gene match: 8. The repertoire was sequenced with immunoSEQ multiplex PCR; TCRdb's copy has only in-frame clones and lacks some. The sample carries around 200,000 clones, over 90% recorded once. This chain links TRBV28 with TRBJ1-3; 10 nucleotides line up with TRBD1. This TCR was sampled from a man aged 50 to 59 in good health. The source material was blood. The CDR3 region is CASRTWTGGFSGNTIYF. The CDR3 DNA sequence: TGTGCCAGCAGAACCTGGACAGGGGGATTCTCTGGAAACACCATATATTTT.